The T cell receptor (beta chain) under discussion was sequenced for a study of cytomegalovirus exposure and HLA in healthy donors. The PCR employed 60 Vbeta primers together with 13 Jbeta primers. Here immunoSEQ multiplex PCR was the method, and the copy in TCRdb shows in-frame clones only, minus some. This sample's clone table lists approximately 93,000 clones. This CDR3 contains 15 residues. V was clipped by 6 bases and J by 3 bases; unmatched bases: 5. Germline V CDR1 and CDR2: MNHEY, SVGAGI. The gene calls are TRBV6-5 and TRBJ2-7, with 13 bases matching TRBD2. The source of this sequence is a woman younger than 45 in good health and CMV-seronegative. What was sequenced was PBMCs. CDR3 DNA: TGTGCCAGCAGAAGACTAGCGGGGGGAGACTACGAGCAGTACTTC. This translates into CASRRLAGGDYEQYF.